The 4 T cell receptor beta chains below all came from one sample that was sequenced in a study of blood T cell repertoires in COVID-19. Sequencing was performed with immunoSEQ multiplex PCR; in TCRdb, only in-frame clones are kept and a portion is missing. The sample shows roughly 360,000 clones, roughly 90% of them seen only once. Sequencing was done on a sample of PBMCs or T cells enriched from blood (not recorded which). The source is a woman under 40 with acute COVID-19.

The chain combines TRBV27 with TRBJ2-2; TRBD2 might be the D (5 bases). The germline V and J ends were trimmed by 2 bases and 1 base, with 11 bases remaining between them. The CDR3 extends over 16 amino acids. Germline lookup yields CDR1 MNHEY and CDR2 SMNVEV (reference sequence). CDR3 in amino acids: CASSLKPAGNTGELFF. The CDR3 DNA reads as TGTGCCAGCAGTTTAAAGCCCGCGGGGAACACCGGGGAGCTGTTTTTT.

CDR3 residues: CSASAETGYGYTF. The CDR3, as DNA: TGCAGTGCTAGTGCGGAGACGGGCTATGGCTACACCTTC. The chain uses TRBV20-1 and TRBJ1-2; D is unresolved. Per germline, CDR1 DFQATT and CDR2 SNEGSKA (reference sequence). V was trimmed by 3 bases and J by 4 bases, leaving 12 bases between them. The CDR3 extends over 13 amino acids.

This chain links TRBV19 with TRBJ1-5; 9 bases map to TRBD1. Germline CDR1 reads LNHDA; CDR2 reads SQIVND (reference sequence). The CDR3 is 14 amino acids. V lost 10 bases, J lost 0 bases, and 4 bases stayed unmatched. DNA for the CDR3: TGTGCCACCCGGGACAGGGATAGCAATCAGCCCCAGCATTTT. This gives the protein CATRDRDSNQPQHF.

V and J are TRBV2 and TRBJ1-5; D uncertain. The germline V gene encodes CDR1 SNHLY and CDR2 FYNNEI. The V and J ends lost 2 bases and 7 bases respectively, with 12 bases between them. The CDR3 has 14 amino acids. For the CDR3, the DNA is TGTGCCAGCAGTGAACGAGGGCACGGGCAGCCCCAGCATTTT. Its protein product is CASSERGHGQPQHF.